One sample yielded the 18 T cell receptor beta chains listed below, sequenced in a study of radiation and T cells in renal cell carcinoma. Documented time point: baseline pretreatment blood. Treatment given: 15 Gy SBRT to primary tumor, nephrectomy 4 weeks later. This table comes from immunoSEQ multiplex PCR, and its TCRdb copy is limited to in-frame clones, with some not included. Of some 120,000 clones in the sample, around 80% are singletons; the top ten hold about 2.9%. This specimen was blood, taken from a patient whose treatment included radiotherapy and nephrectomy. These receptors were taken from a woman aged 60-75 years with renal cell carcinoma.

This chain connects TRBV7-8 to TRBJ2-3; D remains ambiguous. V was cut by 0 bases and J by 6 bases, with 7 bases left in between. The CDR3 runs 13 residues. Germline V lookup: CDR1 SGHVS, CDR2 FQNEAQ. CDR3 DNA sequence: TGTGCCAGCAGCTTAGCTTTCGGGGATACGCAGTATTTT. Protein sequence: CASSLAFGDTQYF.

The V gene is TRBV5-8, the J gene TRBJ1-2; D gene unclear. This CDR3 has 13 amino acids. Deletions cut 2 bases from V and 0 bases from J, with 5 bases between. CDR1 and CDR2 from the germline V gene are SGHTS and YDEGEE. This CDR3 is CASSFRTNYGYTF. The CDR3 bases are TGTGCCAGCAGCTTTAGAACTAACTATGGCTACACCTTC.

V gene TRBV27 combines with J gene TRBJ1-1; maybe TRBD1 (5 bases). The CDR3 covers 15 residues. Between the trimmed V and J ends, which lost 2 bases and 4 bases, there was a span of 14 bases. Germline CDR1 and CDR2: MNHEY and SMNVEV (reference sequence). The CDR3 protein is CASSLGADLGTEAFF. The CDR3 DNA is TGTGCCAGCAGTTTAGGGGCCGATTTGGGCACTGAAGCTTTCTTT.

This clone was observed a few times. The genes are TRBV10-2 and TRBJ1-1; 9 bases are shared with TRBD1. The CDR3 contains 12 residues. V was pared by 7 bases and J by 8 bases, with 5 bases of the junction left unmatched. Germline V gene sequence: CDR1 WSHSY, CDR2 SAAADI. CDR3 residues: CASTKDRGEAFF. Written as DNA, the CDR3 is TGCGCCAGCACCAAGGACAGGGGAGAAGCTTTCTTT.

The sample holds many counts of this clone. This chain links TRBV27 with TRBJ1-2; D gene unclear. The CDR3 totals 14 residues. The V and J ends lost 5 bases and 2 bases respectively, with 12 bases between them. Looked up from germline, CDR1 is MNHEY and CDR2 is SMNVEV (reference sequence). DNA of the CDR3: TGTGCCAGCAGTCTCGACATCAAGAACTATGGCTACACCTTC. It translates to CASSLDIKNYGYTF.

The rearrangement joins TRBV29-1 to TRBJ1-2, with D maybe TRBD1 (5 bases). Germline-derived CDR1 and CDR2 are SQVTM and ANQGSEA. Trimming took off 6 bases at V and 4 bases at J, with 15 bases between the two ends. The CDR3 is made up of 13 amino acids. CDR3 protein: CSVQGSGFYGYTF. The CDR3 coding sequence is TGCAGCGTCCAGGGCTCAGGGTTCTATGGCTACACCTTC. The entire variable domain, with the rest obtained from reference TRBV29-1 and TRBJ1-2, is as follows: SAVISQKPSRDICQRGTSLTIQCQVDSQVTMMFWYRQQPGQSLTLIATANQGSEATYESGFVIDKFPISRPNLTFSTLTVSNMSPEDSSIYLCSVQGSGFYGYTFGSGTRLTVV.

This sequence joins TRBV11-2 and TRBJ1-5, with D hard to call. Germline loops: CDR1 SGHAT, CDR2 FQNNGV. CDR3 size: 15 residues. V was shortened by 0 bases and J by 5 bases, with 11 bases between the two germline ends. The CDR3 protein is CASSLEPGGHQPQHF. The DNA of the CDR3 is TGTGCCAGCAGCTTAGAACCAGGAGGCCATCAGCCCCAGCATTTT.

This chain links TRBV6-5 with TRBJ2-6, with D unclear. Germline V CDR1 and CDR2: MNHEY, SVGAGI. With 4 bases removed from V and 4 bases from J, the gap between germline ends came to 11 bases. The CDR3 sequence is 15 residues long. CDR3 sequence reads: CASSSLIGGANVLTF. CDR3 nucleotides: TGTGCCAGCAGTTCCCTTATAGGCGGGGCCAACGTCCTGACTTTC.

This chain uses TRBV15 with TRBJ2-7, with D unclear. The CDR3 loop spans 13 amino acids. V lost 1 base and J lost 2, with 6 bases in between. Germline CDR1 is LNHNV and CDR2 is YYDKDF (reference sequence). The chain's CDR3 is CATSRGHPYEQYF. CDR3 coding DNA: TGTGCCACCAGCAGAGGACACCCCTACGAGCAGTACTTC. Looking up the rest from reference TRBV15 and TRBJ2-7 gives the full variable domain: DAMVIQNPRYQVTQFGKPVTLSCSQTLNHNVMYWYQQKSSQAPKLLFHYYDKDFNNEADTPDNFQSRRPNTSFCFLDIRSPGLGDTAMYLCATSRGHPYEQYFGPGTRLTVT.

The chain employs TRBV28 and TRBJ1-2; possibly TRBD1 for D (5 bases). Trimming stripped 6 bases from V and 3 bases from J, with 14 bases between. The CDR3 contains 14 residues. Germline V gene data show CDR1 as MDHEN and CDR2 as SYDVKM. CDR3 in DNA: TGTGCCAGCAGCACGACCGGGACGGACTATGGCTACACCTTC. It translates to CASSTTGTDYGYTF.

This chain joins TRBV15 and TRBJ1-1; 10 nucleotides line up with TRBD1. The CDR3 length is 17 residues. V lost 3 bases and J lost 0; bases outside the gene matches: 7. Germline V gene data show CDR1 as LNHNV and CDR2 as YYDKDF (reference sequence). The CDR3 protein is CATSSRGTGAMNTEAFF. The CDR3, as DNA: TGTGCCACCAGCAGCAGAGGGACAGGGGCTATGAACACTGAAGCTTTCTTT.

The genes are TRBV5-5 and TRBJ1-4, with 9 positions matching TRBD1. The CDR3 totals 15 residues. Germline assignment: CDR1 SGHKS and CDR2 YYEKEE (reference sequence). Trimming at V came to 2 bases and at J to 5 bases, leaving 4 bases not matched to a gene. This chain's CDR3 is CASSFWDRANEKLFF. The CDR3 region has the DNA TGTGCCAGCAGCTTTTGGGACAGGGCAAATGAAAAACTGTTTTTT.

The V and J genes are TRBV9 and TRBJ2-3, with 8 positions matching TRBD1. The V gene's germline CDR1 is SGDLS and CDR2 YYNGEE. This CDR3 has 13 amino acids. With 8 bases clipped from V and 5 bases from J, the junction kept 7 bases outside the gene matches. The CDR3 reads CARGRQGIDTQYF. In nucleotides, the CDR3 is TGTGCCAGGGGGCGACAGGGGATAGATACGCAGTATTTT.

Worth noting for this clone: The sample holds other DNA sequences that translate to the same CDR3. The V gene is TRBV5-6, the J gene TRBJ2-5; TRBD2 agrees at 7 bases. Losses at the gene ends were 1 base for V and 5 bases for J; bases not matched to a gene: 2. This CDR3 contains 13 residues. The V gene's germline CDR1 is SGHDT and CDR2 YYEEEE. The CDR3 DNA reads TGTGCCAGCAGCTTGTTGGGGGGGGAGACCCAGTACTTC. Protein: CASSLLGGETQYF. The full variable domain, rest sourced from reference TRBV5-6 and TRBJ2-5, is DAGVTQSPTHLIKTRGQQVTLRCSPKSGHDTVSWYQQALGQGPQFIFQYYEEEERQRGNFPDRFSGHQFPNYSSELNVNALLLGDSALYLCASSLLGGETQYFGPGTRLLVL.

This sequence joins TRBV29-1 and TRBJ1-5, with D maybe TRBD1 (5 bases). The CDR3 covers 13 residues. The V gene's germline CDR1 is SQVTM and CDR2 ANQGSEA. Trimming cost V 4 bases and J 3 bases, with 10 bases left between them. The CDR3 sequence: CSVGGGTNQPQHF. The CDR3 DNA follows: TGCAGCGTTGGGGGAGGGACCAATCAGCCCCAGCATTTT.

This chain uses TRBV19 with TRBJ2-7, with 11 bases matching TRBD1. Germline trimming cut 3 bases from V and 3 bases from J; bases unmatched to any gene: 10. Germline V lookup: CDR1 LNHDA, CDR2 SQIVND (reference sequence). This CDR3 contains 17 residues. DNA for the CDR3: TGTGCCAGTAGTATTGGAGCTGCCGGGACAGGGGGCTACGAGCAGTACTTC. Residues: CASSIGAAGTGGYEQYF.

CDR3 region: CASSLFHTGGTEAFF. CDR3 bases: TGTGCCAGCAGCTTATTTCACACGGGGGGGACTGAAGCTTTCTTT. The rearrangement links TRBV5-6 to TRBJ1-1; possible D gene TRBD1, 5 bases. There are 15 residues in the CDR3. In germline, CDR1 is SGHDT, CDR2 YYEEEE. V was pared by 2 bases and J by 5 bases, with 16 bases between.

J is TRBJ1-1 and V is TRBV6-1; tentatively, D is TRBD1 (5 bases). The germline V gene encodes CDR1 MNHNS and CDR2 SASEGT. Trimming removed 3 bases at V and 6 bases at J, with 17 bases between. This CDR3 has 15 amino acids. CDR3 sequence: CASSDAPGVGAEAFF. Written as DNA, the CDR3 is TGTGCCAGCAGTGATGCTCCGGGGGTCGGCGCTGAAGCTTTCTTT.